This TCR beta chain comes out of a study of cytomegalovirus exposure and HLA in healthy donors. The PCR was carried out with 60 Vbeta primers and 13 Jbeta primers. This table comes from immunoSEQ multiplex PCR, and its TCRdb copy is limited to in-frame clones, with some not included. This table has about 130,000 clones, more than 65% appearing once. The sequencing input was PBMCs. The origin of this receptor is a man between 45 and 60 years old in good health and CMV-seronegative.

DNA for the CDR3: TGTGCCAGCAGTCGCTACGATAACACTGAAGCTTTCTTT. Amino acid sequence: CASSRYDNTEAFF. The genes are TRBV6-5 and TRBJ1-1; D remains unclear. The CDR3 sequence is 13 residues long. Germline V CDR1 and CDR2: MNHEY, SVGAGI. V dropped 5 bases and J dropped 2 bases, with 9 bases sitting between them.